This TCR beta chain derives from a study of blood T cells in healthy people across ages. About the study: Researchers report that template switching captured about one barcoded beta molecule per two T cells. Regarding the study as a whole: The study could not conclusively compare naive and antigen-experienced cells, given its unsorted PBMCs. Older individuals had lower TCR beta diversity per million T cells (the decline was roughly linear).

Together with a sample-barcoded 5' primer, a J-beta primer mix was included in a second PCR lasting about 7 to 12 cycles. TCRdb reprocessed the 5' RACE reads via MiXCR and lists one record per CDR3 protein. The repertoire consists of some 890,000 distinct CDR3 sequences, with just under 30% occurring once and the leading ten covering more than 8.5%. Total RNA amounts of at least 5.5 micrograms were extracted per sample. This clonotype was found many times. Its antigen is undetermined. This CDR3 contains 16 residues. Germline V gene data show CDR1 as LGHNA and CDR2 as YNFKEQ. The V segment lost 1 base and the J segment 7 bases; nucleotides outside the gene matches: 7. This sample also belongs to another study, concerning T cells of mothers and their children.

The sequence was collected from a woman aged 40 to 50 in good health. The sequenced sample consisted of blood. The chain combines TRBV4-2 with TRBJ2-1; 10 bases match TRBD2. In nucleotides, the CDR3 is TGTGCCAGCAGCCAAGCCAGCGGGGGGGCCGGGAATGAGCAGTTCTTC. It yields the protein CASSQASGGAGNEQFF.